A single sample gave rise to the 5 T cell receptor beta chains below, sequenced in a study of a mutant IDH1 vaccine in newly diagnosed glioma. Using immunoSEQ multiplex PCR, the repertoire was profiled, and TCRdb retains in-frame clones only, with some absent. Here the sample spans roughly 40,000 clones, approximately 85% being singletons. No antigen is known for these receptors. Regarding time point: week 5, during vaccination. In every dose of vaccine, 300 ug of mutant IDH1 20-mer peptide was given alongside topical imiquimod. The specimen comprised PBMCs, sampled from a glioma patient whose treatment included an IDH1 peptide vaccine. The receptors here all came from a man aged 35 to 55 with glioma.

The V and J genes are TRBV2 and TRBJ2-3; D remains ambiguous. Germline V gene sequence: CDR1 SNHLY, CDR2 FYNNEI. The CDR3 has 13 residues. Trimming cost V 4 bases and J 2 bases, with 7 bases left between them. DNA for the CDR3: TGTGCCAGCAGTGGGCCTTTCACAGATACGCAGTATTTT. This encodes CASSGPFTDTQYF. The entire variable domain, with the rest obtained from reference TRBV2 and TRBJ2-3, is as follows: EPEVTQTPSHQVTQMGQEVILRCVPISNHLYFYWYRQILGQKVEFLVSFYNNEISEKSEIFDDQFSVERPDGSNFTLKIRSTKLEDSAMYFCASSGPFTDTQYFGPGTRLTVL.

This clone was counted a few times. The rearrangement uses TRBV13 and TRBJ2-7, with 15 bases fitting TRBD2. The CDR3 loop spans 17 amino acids. The germline V gene encodes CDR1 PRHDT and CDR2 FYEKMQ (reference sequence). Unmatched junction bases numbered 5, after V lost 5 bases and J lost 0 bases. As DNA, the CDR3 is TGTGCCAGCAGCGGGGGGACTAGCGGGAGGAGCTCCTACGAGCAGTACTTC. This encodes CASSGGTSGRSSYEQYF.

The chain joins TRBV11-2 to TRBJ2-3, with D perhaps matching TRBD1 or TRBD2 (5 bases each). This CDR3 is 16 amino acids long. V was pared by 5 bases and J by 2 bases, with 17 bases between. Germline V lookup: CDR1 SGHAT, CDR2 FQNNGV. The DNA for the CDR3 is TGTGCCAGCAGCACCCAACCCGGGACCCTCACAGATACGCAGTATTTT. Residues: CASSTQPGTLTDTQYF. The entire variable domain, with the rest obtained from reference TRBV11-2 and TRBJ2-3, is as follows: EAGVAQSPRYKIIEKRQSVAFWCNPISGHATLYWYQQILGQGPKLLIQFQNNGVVDDSQLPKDRFSAERLKGVDSTLKIQPAKLEDSAVYLCASSTQPGTLTDTQYFGPGTRLTVL.

This rearrangement joins TRBV19 to TRBJ2-3; 7 bases are shared with TRBD2. Germline values: CDR1 LNHDA, CDR2 SQIVND (reference sequence). There are 15 residues in the CDR3. The V gene end was trimmed by 5 bases and the J gene end by 3 bases; junction bases not matched to a gene: 8. CDR3 sequence reads: CASSPGGSGTDTQYF. CDR3 DNA sequence: TGTGCCAGTAGTCCGGGCGGGAGCGGAACAGATACGCAGTATTTT.

The chain employs TRBV7-2 and TRBJ1-4, with a weak D call TRBD1 (6 bases). Germline assignment: CDR1 SGHTA and CDR2 FQGNSA. The CDR3 totals 14 residues. V lost 5 bases to trimming and J lost 7 bases, with 14 bases between them. In nucleotides, the CDR3 is TGTGCCAGCAGCAGGGACGCCAGGGGTGAAAAACTGTTTTTT. This codes for CASSRDARGEKLFF.